These 5 T cell receptor beta chains came from one sample sequenced in a study of spatial heterogeneity in lung cancer (dated by TCRdb to between 2019 and 2020). The protocol used for the library was 5' RACE. Sequencer: NextSeq 500. Clones were called with MiXCR by TCRdb after fastp trimmed the public reads at Q25, and only in-frame beta chains were retained. CDR3 protein sequences are deduplicated, and each keeps its most common genes and DNA. The sample data list 6,000 to 8,500 distinct CDR3 sequences, and less than 6% of these were observed just once. The ten top clones hold 8% to 9.5% of the sample. In the paper's terms, the time point label means: sample taken at primary tumor resection. For TCR sequencing, whole RNA was extracted from tumor and nontumor lung tissue, or from cryopreserved PBMC samples, and no cell sorting was done. Here the sequenced sample was normal lung tissue next to the tumor, taken at surgery. The receptors originated from a female donor with early-stage non-small cell lung cancer.

The sample holds many counts of this clonotype. The chain is built from TRBV20-1 and TRBJ2-1; 7 nucleotides line up with TRBD2. The CDR3 length is 13 residues. V shed 3 bases, J shed 6 bases, and the junction held 5 bases outside the gene matches. CDR1 is DFQATT and CDR2 is SNEGSKA in the germline V gene (reference sequence). CDR3 bases: TGCAGTGCTAGCGACGGGAGGATCAATGAGCAGTTCTTC. It yields the protein CSASDGRINEQFF.

This clonotype qualifies as medium-sized. This sequence joins TRBV4-2 and TRBJ2-3, with no clear D. The germline V gene has CDR1 LGHNA and CDR2 YNFKEQ. The V end lost 4 bases, the J end lost 5 bases, and 4 bases lay between the germline ends. The CDR3 sequence is 11 residues long. This CDR3 is CASSLGDTQYF. For the CDR3, the DNA is TGTGCCAGCAGCCTCGGAGATACGCAGTATTTT.

This clonotype qualifies as medium-sized. The chain uses TRBV11-3 and TRBJ2-1; 8 bases are a match to TRBD1. Germline loops: CDR1 SGHNT, CDR2 YENEEA. Trimming cost V 1 base and J 8 bases; bases outside gene matches: 1. CDR3 length: 13 residues. The CDR3 DNA follows: TGTGCCAGCAGCTTAGCAGGGGGCGATGAGCAGTTCTTC. This encodes CASSLAGGDEQFF.

This clonotype was seen ten or more times. The J gene is TRBJ2-2, the V gene TRBV7-9; 9 bases are a match to TRBD1. V gave up 11 bases and J gave up 1 base; unmatched junction bases: 8. CDR3 size: 15 residues. Per the germline V gene, CDR1 is SEHNR and CDR2 is FQNEAQ (reference sequence). The CDR3: CAGRPGQGNTGELFF. In DNA form, the CDR3 reads TGTGCCGGACGACCGGGACAGGGGAACACCGGGGAGCTGTTTTTT.

In this sample, this clonotype turned up many times. This sequence joins TRBV20-1 and TRBJ2-1, with 12 bases lining up with TRBD2. CDR1 is DFQATT and CDR2 is SNEGSKA in the germline V gene (reference sequence). The CDR3 length is 15 residues. V was pared by 4 bases and J by 4 bases, with 5 bases of the junction left unmatched. The CDR3: CSATPGTSGYNEQFF. CDR3 bases: TGCAGTGCTACCCCCGGGACTAGCGGGTACAATGAGCAGTTCTTC.